This T cell receptor beta chain emerged from a study of OX40 agonist ivuxolimab in advanced cancers. Relative to its sample, this clone is medium-sized. Germline V gives CDR1 SEHNR, CDR2 FQNEAQ (reference sequence). The CDR3 runs 15 residues. Trimming cost V 5 bases and J 2 bases; bases outside gene matches: 8. The table came from immunoSEQ multiplex PCR; TCRdb's copy has only in-frame clones and leaves some out. The table includes approximately 65,000 clones, roughly four fifths detected once. This material consisted of CD4+ or CD8+ T cells sorted from blood, taken in a trial of the OX40 agonist ivuxolimab. The chain has TRBV7-9 and TRBJ1-1, with 7 nucleotides matching TRBD1. This sequence was found in an adult with an advanced solid tumor such as melanoma, head and neck, liver or kidney cancer. CDR3 coding DNA: TGTGCCAGCAGCCCTAACGGACAGGTTAACACTGAAGCTTTCTTT. Translation: CASSPNGQVNTEAFF.